The 8 T cell receptor beta chains below were found in one sample sequenced in a study of T cells in Graves' hyperthyroidism and ophthalmopathy. Amplification of TCR beta CDR3 regions used RNA as the template. HTBI primers drove first-round RT-PCR of the TCR CDR3. In TCRdb, the multiplex PCR reads were re-called with MiXCR into one record per CDR3 protein. The sample carries over 650,000 distinct CDR3 sequences, 16% recorded once. The specimen was blood. All receptors derive from a man between 18 and 29 years old with Graves' hyperthyroidism.

This sequence joins TRBV20-1 and TRBJ1-4; no definite D call. The V gene lost 1 base and the J gene lost 3 bases, with 6 bases spanning the gap. This CDR3 spans 13 amino acids. The V gene's germline CDR1 is DFQATT and CDR2 SNEGSKA (reference sequence). The DNA for the CDR3 is TGCAGTGCTAGAGGAGGACCTAATGAAAAACTGTTTTTT. Its protein is CSARGGPNEKLFF.

In its sample, this clonotype was seen a few times. This sequence joins TRBV4-2 and TRBJ2-7; 7 positions match TRBD1. CDR3 length equals 14 residues. Trimming at V came to 3 bases and at J to 2 bases, leaving 4 bases not matched to a gene. Per the germline V gene, CDR1 is LGHNA and CDR2 is YNFKEQ. CDR3 coding DNA: TGTGCCAGCAGCCATCGACAGGGCCCCTACGAGCAGTACTTC. It is translated as CASSHRQGPYEQYF.

The chain recombines TRBV6-4 with TRBJ1-1; D not certain. Germline V lookup: CDR1 MRHNA, CDR2 SNTAGT. This CDR3 contains 14 residues. Trimming cost V 6 bases and J 0 bases, with 11 bases left between them. Written as DNA, the CDR3 is TGTGCCAGCAGCCCCAGTGTTTTGAACACTGAAGCTTTCTTT. As protein: CASSPSVLNTEAFF.

The rearrangement uses TRBV29-1 and TRBJ2-5; D might be TRBD1 (6 bases). The V gene lost 4 bases and the J gene lost 5 bases, with 23 bases spanning the gap. The CDR3 consists of 16 residues. Per the germline V gene, CDR1 is SQVTM and CDR2 is ANQGSEA. In DNA, the CDR3 is TGCAGCGTTGTTCCCCGGGGACAACCACCTCCGGAGACCCAGTACTTC. Translating gives CSVVPRGQPPPETQYF.

This chain uses TRBV10-2 with TRBJ1-4, with unresolved D. V lost 3 bases and J 4 bases, leaving 12 bases between the germline ends. This CDR3 contains 15 residues. Germline lookup yields CDR1 WSHSY and CDR2 SAAADI. CDR3 region: CASSDLWPGNEKLFF. The CDR3, as DNA: TGCGCCAGCAGTGATTTATGGCCTGGTAATGAAAAACTGTTTTTT.

This clonotype was counted only a few times. The J gene is TRBJ2-5, the V gene TRBV27, with a weak D call TRBD2 (5 bases). The germline gives CDR1 MNHEY, CDR2 SMNVEV (reference sequence). The length of the CDR3 is 14 residues. Between the trimmed V and J ends, which lost 2 bases and 1 base, there was a span of 8 bases. CDR3 nucleotides: TGTGCCAGCAGTTTAGCGGGTCGCCAAGAGACCCAGTACTTC. Encoded protein: CASSLAGRQETQYF.

V usage is TRBV4-1 and J usage is TRBJ2-7; 14 positions agree with TRBD2. CDR3 size: 16 residues. CDR1 and CDR2 from the germline V gene are MGHRA and YSYEKL. With V trimmed by 3 bases and J by 4 bases, 5 bases remained unmatched. CDR3 sequence: CASSQGTSGRQYEQYF. DNA for the CDR3: TGCGCCAGCAGCCAGGGGACTAGCGGGAGACAATACGAGCAGTACTTC.

V gene TRBV29-1 combines with J gene TRBJ2-3; D ambiguous. This CDR3 comprises 10 residues. Germline V gene data show CDR1 as SQVTM and CDR2 as ANQGSEA. The germline V and J ends were trimmed by 6 bases and 10 bases, with 11 bases remaining between them. The CDR3 nucleotides read TGCAGCGTCGAGTTGAGCGCGCAGTATTTT. Protein product: CSVELSAQYF.